Below, 10 T cell receptor beta chains from the same sample are listed, as sequenced in a study of blood T cell repertoires in COVID-19. This table comes from immunoSEQ multiplex PCR, and its TCRdb copy is limited to in-frame clones, with some not included. The sample carries approximately 160,000 clones, about 90% recorded once. What was sequenced was peripheral blood. Every receptor here comes from an older woman with acute or convalescent COVID-19.

The chain has TRBV5-1 and TRBJ2-1, with 14 bases fitting TRBD2. CDR1 and CDR2 (germline): SGHRS, YFSETQ. V shed 4 bases and J 0 bases; nucleotides not matched to a gene: 9. The CDR3 covers 19 residues. CDR3 DNA: TGCGCCAGCAGCCCGTACGGACTAGCGGGGGGCGGCTCCTACAATGAGCAGTTCTTC. Its protein is CASSPYGLAGGGSYNEQFF.

The genes are TRBV5-1 and TRBJ1-1; 8 bases are shared with TRBD1. This CDR3 comprises 14 residues. After removal of 3 bases from V and 3 bases from J, the junction contained 4 bases not matched to a gene. Germline assignment: CDR1 SGHRS and CDR2 YFSETQ. The CDR3 loop reads CASSSQGADTEAFF. Written as DNA, the CDR3 is TGCGCCAGCAGCTCCCAGGGGGCCGACACTGAAGCTTTCTTT.

This chain uses TRBV7-2 with TRBJ1-1; D is possibly TRBD1 (6 bases). The CDR3 is 13 amino acids. The V gene lost 1 base and the J gene lost 7 bases, with 10 bases spanning the gap. Looked up from germline, CDR1 is SGHTA and CDR2 is FQGNSA. The CDR3 sequence is CASSLVTTGEAFF. The DNA of the CDR3 is TGTGCCAGCAGCTTAGTCACGACAGGTGAAGCTTTCTTT.

V gene TRBV4-1 combines with J gene TRBJ1-5; possibly TRBD1 for D (6 bases). Germline CDR1 reads MGHRA; CDR2 reads YSYEKL. V was cut by 1 base and J by 8 bases, with 15 bases left in between. This CDR3 is built from 15 residues. Here the CDR3 DNA reads TGCGCCAGCAGCCAAGCTCGGGGGGGCGGCAAGCCCCAGCATTTT. It yields the protein CASSQARGGGKPQHF.

The V and J genes are TRBV25-1 and TRBJ1-1, with 7 nucleotides matching TRBD1. In germline, CDR1 is MGHDK, CDR2 SYGVNS. The CDR3 runs to 13 residues. Germline trimming cut 3 bases from V and 6 bases from J; bases unmatched to any gene: 4. The CDR3 loop reads CASSDDRAAEAFF. The DNA for the CDR3 is TGTGCCAGCAGTGATGACAGGGCCGCTGAAGCTTTCTTT.

V usage is TRBV11-3 and J usage is TRBJ2-1; 9 bases match TRBD1. V shed 3 bases, J shed 0 bases, and the junction held 6 bases outside the gene matches. Per germline, CDR1 SGHNT and CDR2 YENEEA. CDR3 length: 17 residues. CDR3 sequence (DNA): TGTGCCAGCAGCTTTAGGGGGGGACAGGGCTCCTACAATGAGCAGTTCTTC. The encoded protein is CASSFRGGQGSYNEQFF.

The rearrangement links TRBV6-5 to TRBJ2-3; no definite D call. CDR3 length: 14 residues. The germline V gene encodes CDR1 MNHEY and CDR2 SVGAGI. Trimming left V 6 bases short and J 6 bases short, with 16 bases between. For the CDR3, the DNA is TGTGCCAGCAGCGTCACCTTGCCAGTGGATACGCAGTATTTT. Protein product: CASSVTLPVDTQYF.

This chain connects TRBV28 to TRBJ2-1; weak D call: TRBD1 (5 bases). This CDR3 region has 11 residues. Germline V CDR1 and CDR2: MDHEN, SYDVKM. The CDR3 DNA is TGTGCTACCGCAGGGATCTATGAGCAGTTCTTC. This encodes CATAGIYEQFF.

This sequence joins TRBV5-1 and TRBJ2-5; TRBD1 aligns across 10 bases. CDR3 length: 16 residues. CDR1 and CDR2 from the germline V gene are SGHRS and YFSETQ. V dropped 4 bases and J dropped 3; count of bases not matched to a gene: 9. The CDR3 bases are TGCGCCAGCAGCCTCGGGACAGGGGTATTCGAAGAGACCCAGTACTTC. It translates to CASSLGTGVFEETQYF. Filled out from reference TRBV5-1 and TRBJ2-5, the complete variable domain reads KAGVTQTPRYLIKTRGQQVTLSCSPISGHRSVSWYQQTPGQGLQFLFEYFSETQRNKGNFPGRFSGRQFSNSRSEMNVSTLELGDSALYLCASSLGTGVFEETQYFGPGTRLLVL.

The chain carries TRBV6-6 and TRBJ2-7, with TRBD1 matching 7 bases. Germline V gene data show CDR1 as MNHNY and CDR2 as SVGAGI (reference sequence). CDR3 size: 14 residues. The ends lost 6 bases at V and 3 bases at J; junction bases unmatched: 8. CDR3 amino acids: CASRSGQFNYEQYF. CDR3 DNA: TGTGCCAGCAGGTCGGGACAGTTCAACTACGAGCAGTACTTC.